A selection of T cell receptor beta chains follows, all from one sample in a study of blood T cell repertoires in COVID-19. Assay used: immunoSEQ multiplex PCR; TCRdb lists only in-frame clones, some missing. The profile shows about 81,000 clones, roughly four fifths of them singletons. The sample consisted of peripheral blood. Receptors originate from a human donor in a cohort sampled during active COVID-19. Each CDR3 is given with its conserved first and last residue. Each record gives: D gene, V gene, J gene, clone size, CDR3 DNA, CDR3 protein. D genes are given only for firm matches. Size is stated for part of the rows, as once, few or many counts, or as a class when the clone is expanded.

.	TRBV3-1/TRBV3-2	TRBJ1-1	.	TGTGCCAGCAGCTCCTCGGGGGGAAGCGCTTTCACTGAAGCTTTCTTT	CASSSSGGSAFTEAFF
.	TRBV7-3	TRBJ1-1	.	TGTGCCAGCAGCCTAGTGACTTACACTGAAGCTTTCTTT	CASSLVTYTEAFF
.	TRBV2	TRBJ2-4	.	TGTGCCAGCAGTGAAGCTGGACTATCAAGCATTCAGTACTTC	CASSEAGLSSIQYF
.	TRBV19	TRBJ1-1	medium-sized	TGTGCCAGTAGTCGAAGGGAGGGCACTGAAGCTTTCTTT	CASSRREGTEAFF
TRBD2	TRBV7-9	TRBJ2-4	.	TGTGCCAGCAGCTTAGACACGGGGGGAGCCAAAAACATTCAGTACTTC	CASSLDTGGAKNIQYF
TRBD2	TRBV5-4	TRBJ2-4	.	TGTGCCAGCAGGATAGCCGGGGGGGCGAAGGAATACTTC	CASRIAGGAKEYF
TRBD2	TRBV14	TRBJ2-7	.	TGTGCCAGCAGCCAAAACCGGGGGAGGGGAACCTACGAGCAGTACTTC	CASSQNRGRGTYEQYF
.	TRBV5-4	TRBJ2-7	few	TGTGCCAGCAGCTCCGGGTTCTTCCCCTACGAGCAGTACTTC	CASSSGFFPYEQYF
.	TRBV3-1/TRBV3-2	TRBJ1-1	.	TGTGCCAGCAGCCAAGGCGGGTGGACTGAAGCTTTCTTT	CASSQGGWTEAFF
.	TRBV2	TRBJ1-1	few	TGTGCCAGCAGTGTCGACAGGCTCGACACTGAAGCTTTCTTT	CASSVDRLDTEAFF
.	TRBV4-3	TRBJ1-2	.	TGCGCCAGCAGCCAATCAGGGCTGGCTATGGGGGGCTACACCTTC	CASSQSGLAMGGYTF
.	TRBV14	TRBJ2-4	few	TGTGCCAGCAGCCAGGCGGGGGCGGTGGCCAAAAACATTCAGTACTTC	CASSQAGAVAKNIQYF
TRBD1	TRBV11-2	TRBJ2-3	.	TGTGCCAGCAGCTCCAGGACAGGGAAAGCAGATACGCAGTATTTT	CASSSRTGKADTQYF
.	TRBV4-1	TRBJ1-3	few	TGCGCCAGCAGTCAGGGTTCTGAGTACACCATATATTTT	CASSQGSEYTIYF
TRBD1	TRBV5-1	TRBJ1-6	once	TGCGCCAGCAGCCTATCCGGGACAGGGGGCAATTCACCCCTCCACTTT	CASSLSGTGGNSPLHF
.	TRBV5-1	TRBJ2-7	.	TGCGCCAGCAGCCTTTTACCCCAGGGCTACGAGCAGTACTTC	CASSLLPQGYEQYF
.	TRBV5-6	TRBJ2-7	.	TGTGCCAGCAGCTTGGATCCAGGAACTTCCTACGAGCAGTACTTC	CASSLDPGTSYEQYF
.	TRBV6-1	TRBJ1-6	.	TGTGCCAGCAGTGAAGTTAGAGGCAGGGTGAGCTCCTATAATTCACCCCTCCACTTT	CASSEVRGRVSSYNSPLHF
.	TRBV6-5	TRBJ1-3	.	TGTGCCAGCATAGCGGGGGCTGGAAACACCATATATTTT	CASIAGAGNTIYF
.	TRBV1	TRBJ2-2	.	TGCACCAGCAGCCCCGCGAACACCGGGGAGCTGTTTTTT	CTSSPANTGELFF
.	TRBV5-1	TRBJ1-4	.	TGCGCCAGCAGCTTGGTCGCAGGGCCTGAAAAACTGTTTTTT	CASSLVAGPEKLFF
.	TRBV5-3	TRBJ2-6	.	TGTGCCAGAAGCTTGGGGAGGACTGGGGCCAACGTCCTGACTTTC	CARSLGRTGANVLTF
.	TRBV6-1	TRBJ1-1	.	TGTGCCAGCAGTGAATTAAGGGGTATGAACACTGAAGCTTTCTTT	CASSELRGMNTEAFF
.	TRBV5-1	TRBJ2-5	.	TGCGCCAGCAGCCCCCCATCTGGGGGCAAAGAGACCCAGTACTTC	CASSPPSGGKETQYF
.	TRBV5-1	TRBJ2-5	.	TGCGCCAGCAGCTTGGGGGGCAACCTGGGGGAGACCCAGTACTTC	CASSLGGNLGETQYF
.	TRBV5-4	TRBJ1-6	.	TGTGCCAGCAGCTTGGAACAGACCGATAATTCACCCCTCCACTTT	CASSLEQTDNSPLHF
TRBD1	TRBV9	TRBJ1-4	.	TGTGCCAGCAGCGTAGGGGGGACAGCTAATGAAAAACTGTTTTTT	CASSVGGTANEKLFF
TRBD2	TRBV30	TRBJ2-2	.	TGTGCCTGCCCCCCGACGGGGAGGGTAGCCGGGGAGCTGTTTTTT	CACPPTGRVAGELFF
.	TRBV5-1	TRBJ2-7	once	TGCGCCAGCGGGCCACGGGGTGACTACGAGCAGTACTTC	CASGPRGDYEQYF